This paragraph covers one T cell receptor (beta chain) sequence. The data derive from a study of blood T cell repertoires in COVID-19. Looking at the study overall: Sample material is recorded as cDNA or gDNA derived from T cells, B-cell-depleted T cells, or PBMCs.

Cohort placement rested on clinical history that participants reported themselves. Generated by immunoSEQ multiplex PCR, the TCRdb table keeps only in-frame clones and is missing some. The sample yields roughly 230,000 clones, roughly 81% seen once. The sample taken for sequencing was PBMCs or T cells enriched from blood (not recorded which). The clonotype originates from a woman in her forties or fifties who had been exposed to COVID-19.

CDR3 region: CASSIEVQYNEQFF. Here the CDR3 DNA reads TGTGCCAGTAGTATAGAGGTCCAGTACAATGAGCAGTTCTTC. V usage is TRBV19 and J usage is TRBJ2-1; no clear D gene. Germline V gives CDR1 LNHDA, CDR2 SQIVND (reference sequence). The V and J ends lost 0 bases and 4 bases respectively, with 7 bases between them. The CDR3 totals 14 residues.